What follows is one T cell receptor beta chain and its context. What it recognizes is unknown. The data were taken from a study of shared clonotypes between healthy human individuals. Overall study context: Donors had three CD4 naive, three CD4 memory, two CD8 naive and one CD8 memory plate apiece.

The CDR3 is made up of 17 amino acids. The junction had 12 bases not matched to a gene; V was cut back by 3 bases and J by 3 bases. Germline assignment: CDR1 KGHSH and CDR2 LQKENI. TCRdb's table, derived via immunoSEQ multiplex PCR, lists solely in-frame clones and lacks some. The data contain some 1.5 million clones, 95% to 99% of them seen just once; the ten biggest clones take up approximately 0.45%. Recent acute infections and vaccinations were absent in the healthy HIV-negative adult donors. Those who donated, Caucasian adults without exception, all lived in Nashville, Tennessee. The study's findings and limits: Naive CD4 clonotypes overlapped across several donors at around 5%.

The sequence was collected from a young man in good health. This chain joins TRBV18 and TRBJ2-3, with TRBD2 matching 7 bases. Specimen: naive CD4+ T cells sorted from blood. As for subset: CD45RA+ positively selected. CDR3 in amino acids: CASSPEAPAGKTDTQYF. The CDR3 DNA is TGTGCCAGCTCACCTGAGGCCCCAGCGGGAAAAACAGATACGCAGTATTTT.